These T cell receptor beta chains were read from a single sample in a study of T cells in Graves' hyperthyroidism and ophthalmopathy. TCRdb redid the calling of the multiplex PCR reads with MiXCR, one entry per CDR3 protein. The sample lists 400,000 to 600,000 distinct CDR3 sequences, around 16% occurring once. Input material: blood. The receptors stem from a woman in her 30s with Graves' ophthalmopathy. Each CDR3 is given with its conserved first and last residue. D genes are given only for firm matches. Size is omitted from some rows. Given values are once, few, many or a class for expanded clones.

d_call clone_size j_call v_call cdr3_aa cdr3_nt
TRBD2 many TRBJ2-7 TRBV6-2/TRBV6-3 CASSYSSVAGNYEQYF TGTGCCAGCAGTTACTCGAGCGTAGCGGGAAACTACGAGCAGTACTTC
- - TRBJ2-7 TRBV29-1 CSVEIPGRPPGSSYEQYF TGCAGCGTTGAAATCCCGGGTCGCCCGCCGGGGAGCTCCTACGAGCAGTACTTC
- many TRBJ2-1 TRBV2 CASGPYFDNEQFF TGTGCCAGCGGGCCGTACTTTGACAATGAGCAGTTCTTC
- few TRBJ1-5 TRBV27 CASRPPGQPQHF TGTGCCAGCAGGCCCCCCGGGCAGCCCCAGCATTTT
TRBD2 many TRBJ2-1 TRBV11-2 CASSLEGLAGVYNEQFF TGTGCCAGCAGCTTAGAGGGACTAGCGGGGGTCTACAATGAGCAGTTCTTC
TRBD2 many TRBJ2-1 TRBV5-6 CASRRLAGGPENEQFF TGTGCCAGCAGAAGACTAGCGGGAGGGCCAGAAAATGAGCAGTTCTTC
TRBD1 - TRBJ2-7 TRBV5-1 CASSLTQGAGEQYF TGCGCCAGCAGCTTGACTCAGGGGGCGGGCGAGCAGTACTTC
TRBD1 - TRBJ1-1 TRBV19 CASRYRGRRGRNTEAFF TGTGCCAGTAGGTACAGGGGGCGCCGGGGACGGAACACTGAAGCTTTCTTT
TRBD2 many TRBJ2-3 TRBV6-1 CASALVSGSPTDTQYF TGTGCCAGCGCCCTTGTTAGCGGGAGCCCCACAGATACGCAGTATTTT
- many TRBJ2-3 TRBV12-3/TRBV12-4 CASSLDVGEGEGTQYF TGTGCCAGCAGTTTAGATGTTGGAGAGGGGGAAGGTACGCAGTATTTT
TRBD2 few TRBJ2-5 TRBV4-2 CASSQGEVAGGETQYF TGTGCCAGCAGCCAAGGCGAGGTAGCGGGAGGTGAGACCCAGTACTTC
- few TRBJ2-2 TRBV12-3/TRBV12-4 CASSPVEGASTGELFF TGTGCCAGCAGTCCCGTGGAGGGAGCTTCCACCGGGGAGCTGTTTTTT
- many TRBJ2-7 TRBV5-1 CASSLDTGRIYEQYF TGCGCCAGCAGCTTGGACACCGGACGGATCTACGAGCAGTACTTC
- many TRBJ2-2 TRBV3-1 CASSQPGSGELFF TGTGCCAGCAGCCAACCGGGATCCGGGGAGCTGTTTTTT
- many TRBJ2-7 TRBV3-1 CASSQDPYEQYF TGTGCCAGCAGCCAAGATCCCTACGAGCAGTACTTC
- many TRBJ1-6 TRBV7-2 CASSLKGDGRSSPLHF TGTGCCAGCAGCCTTAAGGGGGACGGGCGGAGCTCACCCCTCCACTTT
TRBD2 - TRBJ2-7 TRBV6-1 CASSKTSGSSYEQYF TGTGCCAGCAGTAAAACTAGCGGAAGCTCCTACGAGCAGTACTTC
TRBD2 many TRBJ2-5 TRBV2 CASSGAGGPMGETQYF TGTGCCAGCAGCGGAGCGGGAGGGCCGATGGGGGAGACCCAGTACTTC
TRBD1 many TRBJ1-2 TRBV7-2 CASSQTGEPNYGYTF TGTGCCAGCAGCCAAACAGGGGAGCCGAACTATGGCTACACCTTC
TRBD2 - TRBJ2-5 TRBV19 CASSWTSGESGETQYF TGTGCCAGTAGCTGGACTAGCGGGGAGTCTGGGGAGACCCAGTACTTC
- many TRBJ2-4 TRBV30 CAWSGGPYIQYF TGTGCCTGGAGTGGGGGCCCATACATTCAGTACTTC
- few TRBJ1-5 TRBV10-3 CAISESGGGNQPQHF TGTGCCATCAGTGAGTCAGGGGGTGGCAATCAGCCCCAGCATTTT
TRBD1 - TRBJ2-7 TRBV7-7 CASSTGQGASYEQYF TGTGCTAGCAGCACAGGACAGGGGGCGAGCTACGAGCAGTACTTC
TRBD1 few TRBJ1-2 TRBV5-6 CASSVQGGPGYTF TGTGCCAGCAGCGTACAGGGGGGACCTGGCTACACCTTC
TRBD1 few TRBJ2-3 TRBV4-2 CASSQDYGQGATDTQYF TGTGCCAGCAGCCAAGACTATGGACAGGGGGCAACAGATACGCAGTATTTT
- many TRBJ1-1 TRBV12-3/TRBV12-4 CASSLNGRNTEAFF TGTGCCAGCAGTTTAAATGGGAGGAACACTGAAGCTTTCTTT
- few TRBJ2-7 TRBV6-1 CASRGWESGRDEQYF TGTGCCAGTAGAGGCTGGGAGTCGGGTAGAGACGAGCAGTACTTC
- many TRBJ2-1 TRBV7-9 CASSLEIGKYYNEQFF TGTGCCAGCAGCTTGGAGATTGGTAAATACTACAATGAGCAGTTCTTC
TRBD1 - TRBJ2-2 TRBV28 CASSLSAGGAGELFF TGTGCCAGCAGTTTATCTGCAGGGGGCGCCGGGGAGCTGTTTTTT
TRBD2 - TRBJ2-3 TRBV20-1 CSALLAGGPTDTQYF TGCAGTGCCCTGCTAGCGGGAGGTCCCACAGATACGCAGTATTTT
- - TRBJ1-2 TRBV29-1 CSVSQDGSNYGYTF TGCAGCGTTTCGCAGGACGGATCTAACTATGGCTACACCTTC
TRBD2 - TRBJ2-1 TRBV14 CASSHWLAGVNEQFF TGTGCCAGCAGCCATTGGTTAGCGGGAGTCAATGAGCAGTTCTTC
- few TRBJ2-7 TRBV20-1 CSARDSGNEQYF TGCAGTGCTAGAGATTCGGGGAACGAGCAGTACTTC
- many TRBJ2-1 TRBV7-9 CASSWNNEQFF TGTGCCAGCAGCTGGAACAATGAGCAGTTCTTC
- - TRBJ2-7 TRBV6-1 CASRYISYEQYF TGTGCCAGCAGGTACATTTCCTACGAGCAGTACTTC
- - TRBJ2-3 TRBV11-2 CASSNHRDTGYTDTQYF TGTGCCAGCAGCAACCACCGGGACACAGGATACACAGATACGCAGTATTTT
TRBD2 - TRBJ2-6 TRBV19 CAREPGTSVGTGANVLTF TGTGCCAGAGAACCCGGGACTAGCGTCGGGACTGGGGCCAACGTCCTGACTTTC
TRBD2 many TRBJ2-2 TRBV7-6 CASAKGLAGTGELFF TGTGCCAGCGCCAAGGGACTAGCGGGAACCGGGGAGCTGTTTTTT
- - TRBJ2-7 TRBV28 CASKLGGASYEQYF TGTGCCAGCAAGTTAGGGGGGGCTTCCTACGAGCAGTACTTC
- once TRBJ2-5 TRBV27 CASRTTVSGAQYF TGTGCCAGCAGGACCACAGTTAGTGGGGCCCAGTACTTC
- many TRBJ2-7 TRBV7-2 CASSPEGLGASYEQYF TGTGCCAGCAGCCCCGAGGGGTTAGGGGCCTCCTACGAGCAGTACTTC
- few TRBJ2-5 TRBV29-1 CSVEFWTAKETQYF TGCAGCGTTGAATTTTGGACAGCCAAAGAGACCCAGTACTTC
- - TRBJ2-6 TRBV7-3 CASSPPFSGANVLTF TGTGCCAGCAGCCCGCCCTTCTCTGGGGCCAACGTCCTGACTTTC
TRBD1 - TRBJ2-3 TRBV5-4 CASSLTGQNTDTQYF TGTGCCAGCAGCTTGACGGGACAGAACACAGATACGCAGTATTTT
- - TRBJ2-3 TRBV20-1 CSATDLQGRTDTQYF TGCAGTGCCACGGACCTCCAGGGGCGCACAGATACGCAGTATTTT
TRBD1 many TRBJ1-5 TRBV12-3/TRBV12-4 CASRRPGQSNQPQHF TGTGCCAGCAGGCGCCCGGGACAGAGCAATCAGCCCCAGCATTTT
- few TRBJ2-4 TRBV27 CASTPRWGFENIQYF TGTGCCAGCACCCCTAGGTGGGGGTTCGAAAACATTCAGTACTTC
- many TRBJ2-1 TRBV14 CASSRSLAVDEQFF TGTGCCAGCAGCCGTTCACTAGCTGTGGATGAGCAGTTCTTC
- many TRBJ2-1 TRBV7-9 CASSPIRSGEQFF TGTGCCAGCAGCCCCATTAGATCCGGTGAGCAGTTCTTC
TRBD1 - TRBJ1-5 TRBV4-3 CASSQDLFIGTGDNQPQHF TGCGCCAGCAGCCAAGATCTTTTCATCGGGACAGGGGACAATCAGCCCCAGCATTTT